The clone carrying this TCR beta chain was counted at least ten times. No antigen is known for it. This beta chain lies outside the target of a library built for alpha chains; its clone size means little. Time point specified: sample taken at primary tumor resection. No cells were sorted before sequencing. The whole RNA sequenced was extracted from tumor, nontumor lung or frozen PBMC. The CDR3 totals 14 residues. CDR1 and CDR2 (germline): SGDLS, YYNGEE. Trimming shortened V by 0 bases and J by 4 bases, and 10 bases separated the two germline ends. The data derive from a study of spatial heterogeneity in lung cancer. Across the whole study: Detection consistently yielded more beta chains than alpha chains. Correlation of TCR transcript counts in tumor regions with a T cell module score from matched bulk RNA-seq was strong. Points from the study as a whole: Approximate estimated coverage of tumor T cells amounted to roughly 7.3% for alpha and less than 15% for beta chains. The study found that expanded intratumoral alpha and beta TCR counts tracked tumor mutation counts.

TCRdb used MiXCR to reprocess the 5' RACE reads, holding one entry per CDR3 protein. The sample holds approximately 12,000 distinct CDR3 sequences, 4% to 5.5% seen once. The material was lung tumor tissue, obtained at surgery. This sequence was found in a male donor with early-stage non-small cell lung cancer. The chain employs TRBV9 and TRBJ1-1; no clear D gene. The CDR3 DNA reads as TGTGCCAGCAGCGTAGGGCGTGTCCGCACTGAAGCTTTCTTT. Its translation is CASSVGRVRTEAFF.